The source of this T cell receptor (beta chain) is a study of ipilimumab plus nivolumab after autologous stem cell transplantation (dated by TCRdb to the early 2020s). Looking at the study overall: The median number of doses that trial patients received was four or five for ipilimumab and roughly 8 for nivolumab. Both primary refractory and relapsed disease were represented in the DLBCL cohort, where 18-month progression-free survival was approximately 86% and 30%, respectively. The trial enrolled patients with high-risk diffuse large B cell lymphoma, mature T cell lymphoma, or multiple myeloma undergoing autologous transplant. The intent-to-treat population of the trial consisted of around 37 patients. Points the paper makes about the study in general: The authors concluded that, as post-transplant consolidation, combined checkpoint inhibition appeared tolerable. The authors stated that profiles of the T cell receptor repertoire, regulatory T cell phenotype and gut microbiota provided a biologic rationale for studying this approach further.

Libraries were constructed by the immunoSEQ multiplex PCR assay. As stored in TCRdb, this immuneACCESS dataset retains in-frame rearrangements with V and J assigned. A fraction of the clones does not appear; measured against another copy, unresolved V genes explain less than half of the discrepancy, and the remainder lacks a known reason. The sample data list approximately 80,000 clones, and 83% of these were observed just once. Approximately 2.2% of the sample lies in the top ten. Checkpoint therapy was initiated 14 to 28 days after autologous transplant, and ipilimumab was administered at 1 mg/kg intravenously on day 1 of selected weeks. Nivolumab was given at 3 mg/kg intravenously on day 1 of weeks 1, 4, 7, 10, and every two weeks through week 26. This was a Phase Ib clinical trial that tested ipilimumab plus nivolumab, given as combined checkpoint inhibition, for consolidation following autologous stem cell transplantation.

With respect to this clone: The antigen it binds to is not known. No quality values exist for individual bases; no much larger clone is one base distant.

The CDR3, from cysteine to phenylalanine, totals 13 residues. Of all the DNA, just the CDR3 is kept, 39 bases in frame from base 1. The junction carries 13 bases between V and J, which are trimmed by 4 bases and 6 bases respectively. Sequences LGHNA (CDR1) and YSLEER (CDR2) are obtained from the germline V gene. The source of this sequence is a male donor with diffuse large B-cell lymphoma. Rearrangement joined TRBV4-3 to TRBJ2-7; TRBD2 might be the D gene, on 6 matching bases. Source: PBMCs, taken in a trial of ipilimumab plus nivolumab as post-transplant consolidation. Here the CDR3 is given as CASSPGLTGEQYF. The nucleotides are TGCGCCAGCAGCCCGGGACTTACGGGCGAGCAGTACTTC.